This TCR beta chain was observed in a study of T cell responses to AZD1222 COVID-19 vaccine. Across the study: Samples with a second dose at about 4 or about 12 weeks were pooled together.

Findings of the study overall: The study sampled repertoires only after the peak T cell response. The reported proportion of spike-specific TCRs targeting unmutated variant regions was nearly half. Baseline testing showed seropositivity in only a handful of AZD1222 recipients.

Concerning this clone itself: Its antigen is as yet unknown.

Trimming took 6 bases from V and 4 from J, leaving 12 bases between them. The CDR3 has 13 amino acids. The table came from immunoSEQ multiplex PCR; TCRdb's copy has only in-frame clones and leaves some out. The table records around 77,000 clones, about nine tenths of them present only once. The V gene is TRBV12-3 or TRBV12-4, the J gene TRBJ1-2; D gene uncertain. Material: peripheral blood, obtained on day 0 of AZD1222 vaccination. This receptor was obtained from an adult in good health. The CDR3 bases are TGTGCCAGCAGCCGATCTGGGCTCTATGGCTACACCTTC. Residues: CASSRSGLYGYTF.